A selection of T cell receptor beta chains follows, all from one sample in a study of T cells in Graves' hyperthyroidism and ophthalmopathy. TCRdb re-analysed the multiplex PCR reads in MiXCR, keeping a single row per CDR3 protein. Of 500,000 or so distinct CDR3 sequences listed, roughly 18% are singletons. The specimen was blood. The receptors shown here come from a woman aged 18-29 years with Graves' ophthalmopathy. Each CDR3 is given with its conserved first and last residue. A D gene is named only where the DNA matches it firmly. Expanded clones get a size class; other rows say once, few or many, or leave the size out.

TRBV20-1	15	-	TRBJ2-1	TRBD1	CSATATDRALHEQFF	TGCAGTGCTACCGCTACGGACAGGGCTCTACATGAGCAGTTCTTC
TRBV27	16	many	TRBJ2-7	TRBD1	CASSKRQGESPYEQYF	TGTGCCAGCAGCAAGAGACAGGGGGAATCCCCCTACGAGCAGTACTTC
TRBV7-9	15	-	TRBJ2-2	-	CASSSRVANTGELFF	TGTGCCAGCAGCTCCAGAGTCGCGAACACCGGGGAGCTGTTTTTT
TRBV12-3/TRBV12-4	16	once	TRBJ1-1	-	CASSLEPGQLNTEAFF	TGTGCCAGCAGTTTAGAGCCGGGACAATTGAACACTGAAGCTTTCTTT
TRBV28	14	once	TRBJ2-1	-	CASSGGQGGTEQFF	TGTGCCAGCAGCGGAGGGCAGGGGGGTACTGAGCAGTTCTTC
TRBV19	15	few	TRBJ2-5	TRBD2	CASIAREGLQETQYF	TGTGCCAGTATTGCGCGGGAGGGCCTTCAAGAGACCCAGTACTTC
TRBV28	16	many	TRBJ1-3	TRBD1	CASSLLGGASGNTIYF	TGTGCCAGCAGTTTATTAGGGGGCGCATCTGGAAACACCATATATTTT
TRBV11-3	16	many	TRBJ2-3	-	CASSPGSEGGTDTQYF	TGTGCCAGCAGTCCAGGGTCAGAGGGGGGCACAGATACGCAGTATTTT
TRBV30	13	many	TRBJ1-1	-	CAWTQGGRAEAFF	TGTGCCTGGACCCAAGGGGGGAGGGCTGAAGCTTTCTTT
TRBV7-2	15	many	TRBJ1-5	-	CASSLSYDSNQPQHF	TGTGCCAGCAGCTTAAGTTACGACAGCAATCAGCCCCAGCATTTT
TRBV30	15	many	TRBJ2-7	-	CAWSPLAGEVREQYF	TGTGCCTGGAGTCCCTTGGCAGGGGAAGTGAGGGAGCAGTACTTC
TRBV6-5	15	few	TRBJ2-1	-	CASSYGGAPYNEQFF	TGTGCCAGCAGTTACGGGGGGGCTCCTTACAATGAGCAGTTCTTC
TRBV28	16	many	TRBJ1-1	TRBD1	CASSLSRGRGNTEAFF	TGTGCCAGCAGTTTATCCAGGGGGCGCGGGAACACTGAAGCTTTCTTT
TRBV2	14	many	TRBJ2-1	-	CASSTQLSYNEQFF	TGTGCCAGCAGTACTCAGCTTTCCTACAATGAGCAGTTCTTC
TRBV18	17	many	TRBJ2-5	TRBD2	CASSPPGLAGGQETQYF	TGTGCCAGCTCACCCCCCGGACTAGCGGGAGGCCAAGAGACCCAGTACTTC
TRBV12-3/TRBV12-4	14	few	TRBJ1-3	TRBD1	CASSQGAAGNTIYF	TGTGCCAGCAGTCAGGGGGCGGCTGGAAACACCATATATTTT
TRBV19	18	-	TRBJ1-3	TRBD1	CATSRRDREIFSGNTIYF	TGTGCCACAAGCCGCCGGGACAGGGAAATATTCTCTGGAAACACCATATATTTT
TRBV30	14	many	TRBJ2-7	-	CAWSVGAGTYEQYF	TGTGCCTGGAGTGTAGGAGCAGGGACCTACGAGCAGTACTTC
TRBV7-2	15	many	TRBJ2-7	TRBD2	CASSWLAGLSYEQYF	TGTGCCAGCAGCTGGCTAGCGGGACTCTCCTACGAGCAGTACTTC
TRBV6-1	13	few	TRBJ2-3	TRBD2	CASTSGGTDTQYF	TGTGCCAGCACTAGCGGGGGCACAGATACGCAGTATTTT
TRBV20-1	13	-	TRBJ2-1	-	CSARVVGGAKMFF	TGCAGTGCTAGAGTGGTGGGGGGGGCTAAAATGTTCTTC
TRBV11-2	16	many	TRBJ2-1	-	CASSLNEAGPPREQFF	TGTGCCAGCAGCTTAAACGAGGCGGGTCCTCCTCGGGAGCAGTTCTTC
TRBV6-1	15	few	TRBJ1-5	TRBD1	CASSEEHRGTQPQHF	TGTGCCAGCAGTGAAGAACACAGGGGGACTCAGCCCCAGCATTTT
TRBV2	14	many	TRBJ1-1	-	CASSDPDSLTQAFF	TGTGCCAGCAGTGACCCCGACAGTCTTACCCAAGCTTTCTTT
TRBV7-8	14	many	TRBJ1-6	-	CASSSVRTPSPLHF	TGTGCCAGCAGCTCAGTACGGACCCCATCACCCCTCCACTTT
TRBV20-1	13	many	TRBJ2-7	-	CSASGVLSYEQYF	TGCAGTGCTAGCGGGGTACTGTCGTACGAGCAGTACTTC
TRBV29-1	14	few	TRBJ2-2	TRBD1	CSVETGTGTGELFF	TGCAGCGTTGAAACTGGGACAGGGACCGGGGAGCTGTTTTTT
TRBV9	13	-	TRBJ2-5	-	CASSFSLGETQYF	TGTGCCAGCAGCTTCTCCCTGGGAGAGACCCAGTACTTC
TRBV13	14	few	TRBJ2-7	-	CASSFVGSTYEQYF	TGTGCCAGCAGCTTTGTGGGCTCAACCTACGAGCAGTACTTC
TRBV28	16	many	TRBJ2-1	TRBD1	CASSSGDRAPYNEQFF	TGTGCCAGCAGTTCCGGGGACAGGGCACCTTACAATGAGCAGTTCTTC
TRBV13	12	-	TRBJ2-3	-	CASSAGEDTQYF	TGCGCCAGCAGCGCAGGGGAAGATACGCAGTATTTT
TRBV28	14	many	TRBJ2-3	TRBD1	CASSPSDRKDTQYF	TGTGCCAGCAGTCCCTCGGACAGGAAAGATACGCAGTATTTT
TRBV10-1	14	-	TRBJ2-4	-	CALLTGRAKNIQYF	TGCGCCCTCTTGACGGGCCGAGCCAAAAACATTCAGTACTTC
TRBV18	14	few	TRBJ1-4	TRBD1	CAGSGQGVNEKLFF	TGTGCCGGCTCGGGACAGGGAGTTAATGAAAAACTGTTTTTT
TRBV20-1	10	few	TRBJ2-1	-	CSAGNNEQFF	TGCAGTGCGGGAAACAATGAGCAGTTCTTC
TRBV7-2	12	few	TRBJ1-1	-	CASSFVETEAFF	TGTGCCAGCAGCTTCGTTGAGACTGAAGCTTTCTTT
TRBV11-2	16	many	TRBJ2-1	-	CASTGGARFSYNEQFF	TGTGCCAGCACCGGAGGAGCGAGATTCTCCTACAATGAGCAGTTCTTC
TRBV2	13	many	TRBJ1-1	TRBD1	CASKDRRNTEAFF	TGTGCCAGCAAGGACAGGCGGAACACTGAAGCTTTCTTT
TRBV11-2	16	many	TRBJ2-2	-	CASSSPTGRGTGELFF	TGTGCCAGCAGCTCACCGACAGGGCGGGGAACCGGGGAGCTGTTTTTT
TRBV6-4	15	few	TRBJ2-2	TRBD1	CASSDSAGGTGELFF	TGTGCCAGCAGTGACTCCGCAGGGGGCACCGGGGAGCTGTTTTTT
TRBV6-5	14	few	TRBJ2-1	TRBD2	CASSLRGGLDEQFF	TGTGCCAGCAGTTTGCGGGGGGGCCTGGATGAGCAGTTCTTC
TRBV7-9	12	many	TRBJ2-1	-	CASSYGPNEQFF	TGTGCCAGCAGCTATGGGCCGAATGAGCAGTTCTTC